This T cell receptor beta chain was sequenced for a study of blood T cell repertoires in COVID-19. This clone appeared a single time. Clones were read by immunoSEQ multiplex PCR, and TCRdb kept only the in-frame ones, dropping some. Of about 270,000 clones listed, around 90% are singletons. The V segment lost 5 bases and the J segment 8 bases; nucleotides outside the gene matches: 10. Germline CDR1 SEHNR, CDR2 FQNEAQ (reference sequence). This CDR3 is 16 amino acids long. The study drew participants aged about 18 to 89 years from around 24 US areas. Sequenced input: PBMCs or T cells enriched from blood (not recorded which). The J gene is TRBJ1-4, the V gene TRBV7-9; TRBD1 matches 11 bases. The clonotype comes from a woman aged 60 to 75 in a cohort exposed to, infected with or recovered from COVID-19 (not recorded which). CDR3: CASSEGAGTGGEKLFF. In DNA, the CDR3 is TGTGCCAGCAGCGAGGGAGCCGGGACAGGGGGGGAAAAACTGTTTTTT.